This T cell receptor (beta chain) was profiled in a study of blood T cell repertoires in COVID-19. Across the study: Spain, Italy and the United States supplied samples that represented acute and convalescent COVID-19. Sources were T cells, B-cell-depleted T cells, or PBMCs; the material itself was cDNA or gDNA.

Patients in Seattle were enrolled during active infection, then followed longitudinally. Original methodology: The authors estimated nucleated cell counts from reference gene primer amplification. The assay was immunoSEQ multiplex PCR, and TCRdb's table has in-frame clones only and misses some. V and J calls and clone size are copied from that table; D and trimming were computed from the DNA. The sample consists of almost 350,000 clones, around nine tenths of them appearing once. The V and J ends lost 0 bases and 7 bases respectively, with 15 bases between them. CDR1 is MNHEY, CDR2 SVGAGI, per germline. The CDR3 runs to 16 residues.

This sequence was found in a woman aged 60-70 years with COVID-19, enrolled during active disease. What was sequenced was peripheral blood. This chain joins TRBV6-5 and TRBJ1-4, with a possible D match to TRBD1 (5 bases). CDR3 in amino acids: CASSYSLRVIPEKLFF. The CDR3 DNA is TGTGCCAGCAGTTACTCGCTCAGGGTGATACCTGAAAAACTGTTTTTT.